This TCR beta chain was recovered during a study of cytomegalovirus exposure and HLA in healthy donors. Donors sampled were nominally healthy, though unrecorded immune exposures were likely. The PCR had 60 Vbeta and 13 Jbeta primers. Original handling: Roughly 11 million shared chains were among some 75 million unique TCR beta chains counted in a later analysis. Assay: immunoSEQ multiplex PCR; the TCRdb copy retains only in-frame clones and omits some. Clone size and V and J calls were adopted from that table, with D and trimming inferred from the DNA. Of roughly 120,000 clones detected, roughly 70% appear once; the ten largest clones hold around 4%. Broader study findings: For most TCR sequences rarity was the rule, although some public TCRs occurred in many donors.

As concerns this clone: Its antigen is undetermined.

The CDR3 is 14 amino acids. J was trimmed by 6 bases and V by 6 bases; bases with no gene match: 8. Germline V gene sequence: CDR1 MNHEY, CDR2 SMNVEV (reference sequence). The source of this sequence is a woman aged 40 to 49 in good health and CMV-seronegative. The sequencing input was PBMCs. The chain uses TRBV27 and TRBJ2-7, with 10 bases matching TRBD1. CDR3 nucleotides: TGTGCCAGCAGCCGAGGGACAGGGGTGGGCGAGCAGTACTTC. Encoded protein: CASSRGTGVGEQYF.